This is a list of T cell receptor beta chains from one sample in a study of T cells after yellow fever vaccination. Each CDR3 protein gets one entry after TCRdb re-called the 5' RACE reads with MiXCR. The table records approximately 160,000 distinct CDR3 sequences, 7% to 10% of them present only once. The specimen comprised CD8+ T cells sorted from PBMCs, sampled 45 days after the yellow fever booster vaccination. The receptors here all came from a man younger than 30 who received the YFV17D yellow fever vaccine. The CDR3 runs from the conserved cysteine through the conserved F or W. The order of the fields is CDR3 protein, D gene, J gene, clone size, V gene. A D gene is named only where the DNA matches it firmly. Size is stated for part of the rows, as once, few or many counts, or as a class when the clone is expanded.

CDR3 protein: CATGQTSTDTQYF
D gene: .
J gene: TRBJ2-3
clone size: .
V gene: TRBV10-3

CDR3 protein: CASSQETSGGNTGELFF
D gene: TRBD2
J gene: TRBJ2-2
clone size: many
V gene: TRBV4-2

CDR3 protein: CASSFGGSGYYEQYF
D gene: TRBD2
J gene: TRBJ2-7
clone size: few
V gene: TRBV7-3

CDR3 protein: CASSEVPGQGSGQPQHF
D gene: TRBD1
J gene: TRBJ1-5
clone size: few
V gene: TRBV7-2

CDR3 protein: CASSYSGGESTGELFF
D gene: .
J gene: TRBJ2-2
clone size: few
V gene: TRBV6-2/TRBV6-3

CDR3 protein: CASSGPRGKGTEAFF
D gene: .
J gene: TRBJ1-1
clone size: .
V gene: TRBV7-8

CDR3 protein: CASSFGTGELFF
D gene: .
J gene: TRBJ2-2
clone size: many
V gene: TRBV27

CDR3 protein: CASSVAAGKGYEQYF
D gene: .
J gene: TRBJ2-7
clone size: many
V gene: TRBV9

CDR3 protein: CSVVDTHNEKLFF
D gene: .
J gene: TRBJ1-4
clone size: .
V gene: TRBV29-1

CDR3 protein: CASSFGGAKETQYF
D gene: TRBD2
J gene: TRBJ2-5
clone size: .
V gene: TRBV12-3/TRBV12-4

CDR3 protein: CASSFTQGFSTDTQYF
D gene: .
J gene: TRBJ2-3
clone size: few
V gene: TRBV6-5

CDR3 protein: CASSQVVTRSTDTQYF
D gene: .
J gene: TRBJ2-3
clone size: .
V gene: TRBV3-1

CDR3 protein: CASSLTHRPTQYF
D gene: .
J gene: TRBJ2-5
clone size: .
V gene: TRBV7-6

CDR3 protein: CASSQVRTSGDYRTQYF
D gene: TRBD2
J gene: TRBJ2-3
clone size: .
V gene: TRBV4-3

CDR3 protein: CASSQVSADSSYEQYF
D gene: .
J gene: TRBJ2-7
clone size: few
V gene: TRBV4-1

CDR3 protein: CASSQDKLGFPLGPFF
D gene: .
J gene: TRBJ2-1
clone size: few
V gene: TRBV4-2

CDR3 protein: CASSPGLAGFGGELFF
D gene: TRBD2
J gene: TRBJ2-2
clone size: .
V gene: TRBV4-3

CDR3 protein: CASSQVGEANTEAFF
D gene: .
J gene: TRBJ1-1
clone size: many
V gene: TRBV4-2

CDR3 protein: CAWSIRGGRANTEAFF
D gene: TRBD1
J gene: TRBJ1-1
clone size: .
V gene: TRBV30

CDR3 protein: CASSLGVAGGDFSDTQYF
D gene: TRBD2
J gene: TRBJ2-3
clone size: few
V gene: TRBV12-3/TRBV12-4

CDR3 protein: CASSEGVQPQHF
D gene: .
J gene: TRBJ1-5
clone size: few
V gene: TRBV19

CDR3 protein: CAISDRGQGNTEAFF
D gene: TRBD1
J gene: TRBJ1-1
clone size: few
V gene: TRBV10-3

CDR3 protein: CASSKETGVHNEQFF
D gene: TRBD1
J gene: TRBJ2-1
clone size: many
V gene: TRBV19

CDR3 protein: CASRKVAEYNEQFF
D gene: .
J gene: TRBJ2-1
clone size: few
V gene: TRBV5-1

CDR3 protein: CASSGQGMRTEAFF
D gene: .
J gene: TRBJ1-1
clone size: .
V gene: TRBV25-1

CDR3 protein: CASSFPHFGELFF
D gene: .
J gene: TRBJ2-2
clone size: .
V gene: TRBV28

CDR3 protein: CASSQETLGGTQYF
D gene: .
J gene: TRBJ2-5
clone size: many
V gene: TRBV4-3

CDR3 protein: CASSLIQGGQPQHF
D gene: .
J gene: TRBJ1-5
clone size: few
V gene: TRBV27

CDR3 protein: CASSQVLLEPQHF
D gene: .
J gene: TRBJ1-5
clone size: .
V gene: TRBV4-1

CDR3 protein: CASTSTGQTYEQYF
D gene: TRBD1
J gene: TRBJ2-7
clone size: few
V gene: TRBV7-9

CDR3 protein: CASSWIKVGNEQFF
D gene: .
J gene: TRBJ2-1
clone size: many
V gene: TRBV27

CDR3 protein: CASSPYAGISYEQYF
D gene: .
J gene: TRBJ2-7
clone size: .
V gene: TRBV7-8

CDR3 protein: CASSQRRGVSSYNEQFF
D gene: TRBD2
J gene: TRBJ2-1
clone size: .
V gene: TRBV4-3

CDR3 protein: CASRIQGNNEKLFF
D gene: .
J gene: TRBJ1-4
clone size: .
V gene: TRBV28

CDR3 protein: CASSLGAGSSYNEQFF
D gene: .
J gene: TRBJ2-1
clone size: many
V gene: TRBV5-6

CDR3 protein: CASRDSGGALNEQFF
D gene: TRBD2
J gene: TRBJ2-1
clone size: many
V gene: TRBV6-2/TRBV6-3

CDR3 protein: CASSEPPSTEAFF
D gene: .
J gene: TRBJ1-1
clone size: .
V gene: TRBV7-3

CDR3 protein: CASSLALGSGNQPQHF
D gene: .
J gene: TRBJ1-5
clone size: few
V gene: TRBV7-9

CDR3 protein: CASSVGVDKNIQYF
D gene: .
J gene: TRBJ2-4
clone size: few
V gene: TRBV9

CDR3 protein: CASSLIQGSTEAFF
D gene: .
J gene: TRBJ1-1
clone size: few
V gene: TRBV27

CDR3 protein: CSVEASTSLKVSDHTQYF
D gene: .
J gene: TRBJ2-3
clone size: .
V gene: TRBV29-1

CDR3 protein: CSVGQGVGNQPQHF
D gene: TRBD1
J gene: TRBJ1-5
clone size: many
V gene: TRBV29-1

CDR3 protein: CASSPSVTAYEQYF
D gene: .
J gene: TRBJ2-7
clone size: .
V gene: TRBV19

CDR3 protein: CASSFPSGGDTDTQYF
D gene: TRBD2
J gene: TRBJ2-3
clone size: .
V gene: TRBV7-2

CDR3 protein: CASSDRQGAWVYEQYF
D gene: TRBD1
J gene: TRBJ2-7
clone size: .
V gene: TRBV6-6

CDR3 protein: CASSYGASGNTEAFF
D gene: .
J gene: TRBJ1-1
clone size: .
V gene: TRBV6-6

CDR3 protein: CASSPSRGPLNEQFF
D gene: .
J gene: TRBJ2-1
clone size: once
V gene: TRBV7-9

CDR3 protein: CASSLEAGLTGNTIYF
D gene: .
J gene: TRBJ1-3
clone size: .
V gene: TRBV7-6